This T cell receptor (beta chain) is from a study of blood T cell repertoires in COVID-19. Turning to the study itself: The United States, Italy and Spain were the sources of the acute and convalescent COVID-19 samples. From T cells, B-cell-depleted T cells, or PBMCs came the material, which was cDNA or gDNA.

How the authors handled the data: From reference gene primer amplification, estimates of nucleated cell counts were derived. Sequencing was performed with immunoSEQ multiplex PCR; in TCRdb, only in-frame clones are kept and a portion is missing. Clone size and V and J calls were adopted from that table, with D and trimming inferred from the DNA. The sample lists 85,000 to 110,000 clones, about 90% occurring once. The CDR3 consists of 13 residues. Germline V lookup: CDR1 ENHRY, CDR2 SYGVKD. The V end was cut by 6 bases, the J end by 5 bases, with 10 bases between. The sequenced material came from peripheral blood. The chain couples TRBV10-3 to TRBJ1-4, with D unclear. This receptor was taken from a woman aged 55-70 years with acute or convalescent COVID-19. In nucleotides, the CDR3 is TGTGCCATCAGCACGAGTCCAAATGAAAAACTGTTTTTT. Protein: CAISTSPNEKLFF.